Listed below are T cell receptor beta chains from one sample, sequenced in a study of shared clonotypes between healthy human individuals. Sequencing used immunoSEQ multiplex PCR; TCRdb keeps in-frame clones, though not all of them. The sample contains approximately 720,000 clones, 92% of which appear only once. The sequenced sample was naive CD8+ T cells sorted from blood. Receptor source: a man younger than 45 in good health. Each CDR3 is given with its conserved first and last residue. Fields, in order: D gene, J gene, clone size, V gene, CDR3 protein, CDR3 DNA. A D gene is named only where the DNA matches it firmly. Clone size is not always given. Where it is, it says once, few, many or a class for expanded clones.

D: -
J: TRBJ2-2
size: once
V: TRBV10-3
CDR3: CAISERAAGELFF
DNA: TGTGCCATCAGTGAGAGGGCAGCCGGGGAGCTGTTTTTT

D: -
J: TRBJ2-3
size: once
V: TRBV15
CDR3: CATSSGAGTDTQYF
DNA: TGTGCCACCAGCAGTGGCGCTGGCACAGATACGCAGTATTTT

D: -
J: TRBJ1-1
size: once
V: TRBV4-1
CDR3: CASSKEAVYTEAFF
DNA: TGCGCCAGCAGCAAAGAGGCAGTTTACACTGAAGCTTTCTTT

D: -
J: TRBJ1-5
size: few
V: TRBV10-3
CDR3: CAISESNSRNQPQHF
DNA: TGTGCCATCAGTGAGTCGAACAGTAGAAATCAGCCCCAGCATTTT

D: -
J: TRBJ1-4
size: -
V: TRBV7-9
CDR3: CASSNLGQNEKLFF
DNA: TGTGCCAGCAGCAATTTGGGTCAGAATGAAAAACTGTTTTTT

D: -
J: TRBJ2-7
size: -
V: TRBV7-9
CDR3: CASSLPPRGSSYEQYF
DNA: TGTGCCAGCAGCTTACCCCCTCGAGGAAGCTCCTACGAGCAGTACTTC

D: -
J: TRBJ2-7
size: -
V: TRBV12-2
CDR3: CASRLVLHEQYF
DNA: TGTGCAAGTCGCTTAGTTCTCCACGAGCAGTACTTC

D: -
J: TRBJ2-2
size: -
V: TRBV14
CDR3: CASSQDLSGGSGSGELFF
DNA: TGTGCCAGCAGCCAAGATCTGTCTGGTGGGAGTGGTTCCGGGGAGCTGTTTTTT

D: -
J: TRBJ1-1
size: -
V: TRBV5-1
CDR3: CASSLALGEDTEAFF
DNA: TGCGCCAGCAGCTTGGCCCTGGGGGAGGACACTGAAGCTTTCTTT

D: TRBD1
J: TRBJ2-7
size: -
V: TRBV7-7
CDR3: CASSLGQGREQYF
DNA: TGTGCCAGCAGCCTTGGACAGGGGAGAGAGCAGTACTTC

D: -
J: TRBJ1-1
size: once
V: TRBV7-2
CDR3: CASSLGVTEAFF
DNA: TGTGCCAGCAGCTTAGGCGTCACTGAAGCTTTCTTT

D: TRBD2
J: TRBJ2-3
size: -
V: TRBV9
CDR3: CASSVARGGRASDTQYF
DNA: TGTGCCAGCAGCGTAGCTAGAGGCGGGAGGGCCTCGGATACGCAGTATTTT

D: -
J: TRBJ2-3
size: -
V: TRBV9
CDR3: CASSVAGSSSTDTQYF
DNA: TGTGCCAGCAGCGTAGCAGGGTCGTCGAGCACAGATACGCAGTATTTT

D: TRBD1
J: TRBJ2-1
size: -
V: TRBV5-1
CDR3: CASSTLQGAAYREQFF
DNA: TGCGCCAGCAGCACGCTCCAGGGGGCGGCCTACCGTGAGCAGTTCTTC

D: TRBD1
J: TRBJ1-4
size: -
V: TRBV28
CDR3: CASSLDRGGQGFIATNEKLFF
DNA: TGTGCCAGCAGTTTAGATAGGGGGGGACAGGGATTTATTGCAACTAATGAAAAACTGTTTTTT

D: TRBD2
J: TRBJ2-1
size: -
V: TRBV7-3
CDR3: CASSLTSGRNEQFF
DNA: TGTGCCAGCAGTTTAACTTCCGGGAGGAATGAGCAGTTCTTC

D: -
J: TRBJ2-2
size: -
V: TRBV28
CDR3: CASRNQTVRSGELFF
DNA: TGTGCCAGCAGAAACCAGACAGTGAGGTCCGGGGAGCTGTTTTTT

D: -
J: TRBJ2-2
size: -
V: TRBV5-1
CDR3: CASSLGWNTGELFF
DNA: TGCGCCAGCAGCTTGGGCTGGAACACCGGGGAGCTGTTTTTT

D: TRBD2
J: TRBJ2-3
size: -
V: TRBV27
CDR3: CASSLAGDTQYF
DNA: TGTGCCAGCAGCCTAGCGGGGGATACGCAGTATTTT

D: -
J: TRBJ2-1
size: -
V: TRBV7-6
CDR3: CASSPQTGASYNEQFF
DNA: TGTGCCAGCAGCCCCCAGACGGGAGCCTCCTACAATGAGCAGTTCTTC

D: TRBD2
J: TRBJ2-1
size: -
V: TRBV27
CDR3: CASRASGRANEQFF
DNA: TGTGCCAGCAGAGCTAGCGGGAGGGCCAATGAGCAGTTCTTC

D: -
J: TRBJ2-7
size: -
V: TRBV5-4
CDR3: CASSPGGAGEQYF
DNA: TGTGCCAGCAGCCCTGGCGGGGCAGGAGAGCAGTACTTC